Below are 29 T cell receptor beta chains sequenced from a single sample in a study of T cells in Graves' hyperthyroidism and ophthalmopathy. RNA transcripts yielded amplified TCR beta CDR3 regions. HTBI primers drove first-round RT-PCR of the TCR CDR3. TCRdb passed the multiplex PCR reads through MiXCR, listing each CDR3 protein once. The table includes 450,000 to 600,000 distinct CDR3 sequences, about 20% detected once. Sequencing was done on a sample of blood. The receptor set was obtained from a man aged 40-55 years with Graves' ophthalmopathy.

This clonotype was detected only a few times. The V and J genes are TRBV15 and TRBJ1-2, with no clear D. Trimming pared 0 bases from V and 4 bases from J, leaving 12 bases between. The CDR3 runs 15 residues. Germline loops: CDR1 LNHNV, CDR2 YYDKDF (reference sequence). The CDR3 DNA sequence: TGTGCCACCAGCAGAGATGGACCCTTGCGCTATGGCTACACCTTC. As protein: CATSRDGPLRYGYTF.

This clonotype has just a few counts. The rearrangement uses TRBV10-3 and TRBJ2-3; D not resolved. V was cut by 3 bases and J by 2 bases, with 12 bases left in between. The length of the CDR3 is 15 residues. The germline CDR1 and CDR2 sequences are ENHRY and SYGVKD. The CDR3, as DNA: TGTGCCATCAGTGAAAAATGGGTCTTCACAGATACGCAGTATTTT. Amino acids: CAISEKWVFTDTQYF.

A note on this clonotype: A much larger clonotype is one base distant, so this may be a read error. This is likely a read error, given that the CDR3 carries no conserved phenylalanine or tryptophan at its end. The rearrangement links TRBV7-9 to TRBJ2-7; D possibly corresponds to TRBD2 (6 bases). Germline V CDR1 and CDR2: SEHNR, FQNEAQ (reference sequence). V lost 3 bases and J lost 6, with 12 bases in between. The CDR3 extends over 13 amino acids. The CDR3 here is CASSLGGYGEQYL. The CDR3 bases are TGTGCCAGCAGCTTGGGGGGTTATGGCGAGCAGTACCTC.

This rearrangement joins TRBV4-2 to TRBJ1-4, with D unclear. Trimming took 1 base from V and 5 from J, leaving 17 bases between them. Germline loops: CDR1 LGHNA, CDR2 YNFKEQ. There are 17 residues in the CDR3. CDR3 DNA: TGTGCCAGCAGCCAAGCTAACAGTGGCCCTCAAAATGAAAAACTGTTTTTT. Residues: CASSQANSGPQNEKLFF.

CDR3 nucleotide sequence: TGTGCCAGCTCACCACTCGTGGCGGCACAAGAGACCCAGTACTTC. Its protein product is CASSPLVAAQETQYF. The chain links TRBV18 to TRBJ2-5; D is unclear. The CDR3 covers 15 residues. The V end lost 1 base, the J end lost 2 bases, and 11 bases lay between the germline ends. CDR1 is KGHSH, CDR2 LQKENI, per germline.

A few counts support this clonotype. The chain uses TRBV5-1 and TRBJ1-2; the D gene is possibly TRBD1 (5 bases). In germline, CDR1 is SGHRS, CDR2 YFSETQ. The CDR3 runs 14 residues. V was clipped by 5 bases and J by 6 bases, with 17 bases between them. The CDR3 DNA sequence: TGCGCCAGCAGTAGAACCGGGACGGCGGATGGCTACACCTTC. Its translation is CASSRTGTADGYTF.

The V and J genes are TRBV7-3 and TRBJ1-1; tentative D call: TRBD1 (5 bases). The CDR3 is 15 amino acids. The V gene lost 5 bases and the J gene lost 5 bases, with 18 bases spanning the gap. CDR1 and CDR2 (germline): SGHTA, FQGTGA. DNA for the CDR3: TGTGCCAGCAGCCCCCTCGGGGGGAGGGTGACTGAAGCTTTCTTT. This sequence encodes CASSPLGGRVTEAFF.

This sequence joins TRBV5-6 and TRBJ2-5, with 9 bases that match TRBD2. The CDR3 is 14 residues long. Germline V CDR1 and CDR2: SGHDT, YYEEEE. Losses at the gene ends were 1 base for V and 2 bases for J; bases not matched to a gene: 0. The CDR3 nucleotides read TGTGCCAGCAGCTTGACTAGCGGGCAAGAGACCCAGTACTTC. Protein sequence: CASSLTSGQETQYF.

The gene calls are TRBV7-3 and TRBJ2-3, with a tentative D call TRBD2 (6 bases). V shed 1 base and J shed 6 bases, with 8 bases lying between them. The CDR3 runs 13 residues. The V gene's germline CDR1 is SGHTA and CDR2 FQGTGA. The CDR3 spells CASSLSAGDTQYF. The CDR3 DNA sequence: TGTGCCAGCAGCTTAAGTGCGGGGGATACGCAGTATTTT.

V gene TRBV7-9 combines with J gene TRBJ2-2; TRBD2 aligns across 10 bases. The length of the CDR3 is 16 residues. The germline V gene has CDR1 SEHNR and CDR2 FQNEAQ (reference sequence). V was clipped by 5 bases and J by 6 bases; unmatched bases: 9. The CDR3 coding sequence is TGTGCCAGCAGCCTGATGAGCGGGAGGGCCGCCGGGGAGCTGTTTTTT. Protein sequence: CASSLMSGRAAGELFF.

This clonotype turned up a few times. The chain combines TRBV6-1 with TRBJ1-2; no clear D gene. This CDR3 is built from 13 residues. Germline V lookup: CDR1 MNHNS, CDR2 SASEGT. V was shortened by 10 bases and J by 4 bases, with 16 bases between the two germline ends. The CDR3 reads CATSGSLGYGYTF. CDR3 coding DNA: TGTGCCACCTCGGGGTCGTTGGGCTATGGCTACACCTTC.

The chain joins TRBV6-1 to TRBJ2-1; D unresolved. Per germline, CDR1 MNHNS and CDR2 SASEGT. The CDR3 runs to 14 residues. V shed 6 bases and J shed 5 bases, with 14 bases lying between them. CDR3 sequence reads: CASRAPGPHNEQFF. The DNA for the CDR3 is TGTGCCAGCAGAGCACCCGGTCCCCACAATGAGCAGTTCTTC.

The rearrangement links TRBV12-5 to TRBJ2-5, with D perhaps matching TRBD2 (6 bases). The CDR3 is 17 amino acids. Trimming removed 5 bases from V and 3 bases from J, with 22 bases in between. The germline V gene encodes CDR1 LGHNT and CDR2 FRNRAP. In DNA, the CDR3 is TGTGCTAGTGGTGCCGCCCTGGGACCGGAGGGAAAAGAGACCCAGTACTTC. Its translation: CASGAALGPEGKETQYF.

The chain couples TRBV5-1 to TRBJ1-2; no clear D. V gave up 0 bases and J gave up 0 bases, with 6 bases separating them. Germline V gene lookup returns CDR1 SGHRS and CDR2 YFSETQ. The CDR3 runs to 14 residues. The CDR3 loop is CASSLAPANYGYTF. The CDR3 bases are TGCGCCAGCAGCTTGGCCCCGGCTAACTATGGCTACACCTTC.

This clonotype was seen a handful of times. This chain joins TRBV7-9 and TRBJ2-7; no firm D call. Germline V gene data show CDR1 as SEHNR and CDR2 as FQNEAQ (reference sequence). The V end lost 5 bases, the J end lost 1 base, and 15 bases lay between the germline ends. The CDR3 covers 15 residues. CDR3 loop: CASSHNLGESYEQYF. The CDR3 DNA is TGTGCCAGCAGCCATAATTTAGGAGAGTCCTACGAGCAGTACTTC.

The CDR3 coding sequence is TGCAGTGCTAGGGGATTTAGCGGGGGTGGGGAGACCCAGTACTTC. Protein: CSARGFSGGGETQYF. V usage is TRBV20-1 and J usage is TRBJ2-5; TRBD2 matches 9 bases. Germline CDR1 and CDR2: DFQATT and SNEGSKA (reference sequence). This CDR3 has 15 residues. V shed 3 bases and J 5 bases; nucleotides not matched to a gene: 10.

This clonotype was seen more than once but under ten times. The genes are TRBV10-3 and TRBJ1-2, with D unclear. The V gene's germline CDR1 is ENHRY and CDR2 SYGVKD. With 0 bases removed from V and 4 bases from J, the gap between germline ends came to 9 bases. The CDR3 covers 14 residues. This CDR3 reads CAISESGELYGYTF. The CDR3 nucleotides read TGTGCCATCAGTGAGTCGGGAGAACTCTATGGCTACACCTTC.

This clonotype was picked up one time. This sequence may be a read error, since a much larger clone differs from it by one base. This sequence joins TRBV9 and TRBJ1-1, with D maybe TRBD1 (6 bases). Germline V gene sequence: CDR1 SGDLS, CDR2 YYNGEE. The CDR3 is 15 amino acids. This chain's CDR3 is CASSAPGQSNTEASF. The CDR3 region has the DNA TGTGCCAGCAGCGCGCCGGGACAATCGAACACTGAAGCTTCCTTT.

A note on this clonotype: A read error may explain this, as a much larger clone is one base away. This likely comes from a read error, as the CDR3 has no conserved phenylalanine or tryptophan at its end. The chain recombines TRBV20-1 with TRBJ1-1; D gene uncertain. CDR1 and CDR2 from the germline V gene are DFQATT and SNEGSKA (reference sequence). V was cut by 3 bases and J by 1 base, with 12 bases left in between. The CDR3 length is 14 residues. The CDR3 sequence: CSARAVEKNTEAFS. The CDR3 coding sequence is TGCAGTGCTAGGGCCGTGGAGAAGAACACTGAAGCTTTCTCT.

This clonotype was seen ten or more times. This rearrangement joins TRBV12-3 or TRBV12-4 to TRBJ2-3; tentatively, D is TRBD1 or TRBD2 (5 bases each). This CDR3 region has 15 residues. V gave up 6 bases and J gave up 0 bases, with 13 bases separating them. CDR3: CASRRVGGSTDTQYF. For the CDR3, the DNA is TGTGCCAGCAGGAGGGTTGGGGGAAGCACAGATACGCAGTATTTT.

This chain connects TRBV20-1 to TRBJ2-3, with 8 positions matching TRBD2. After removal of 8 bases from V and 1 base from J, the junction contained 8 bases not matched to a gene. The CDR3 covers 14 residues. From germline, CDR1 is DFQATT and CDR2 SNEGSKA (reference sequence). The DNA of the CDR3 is TGCAGTTCCGGGGGGGGACCCCGCACAGATACGCAGTATTTT. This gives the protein CSSGGGPRTDTQYF.

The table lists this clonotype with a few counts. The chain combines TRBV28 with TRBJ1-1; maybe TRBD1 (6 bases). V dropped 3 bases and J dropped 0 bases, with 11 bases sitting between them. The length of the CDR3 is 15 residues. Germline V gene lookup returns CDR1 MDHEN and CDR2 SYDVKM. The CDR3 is CASSFAGVLNTEAFF. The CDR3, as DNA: TGTGCCAGCAGTTTTGCAGGGGTTTTGAACACTGAAGCTTTCTTT.

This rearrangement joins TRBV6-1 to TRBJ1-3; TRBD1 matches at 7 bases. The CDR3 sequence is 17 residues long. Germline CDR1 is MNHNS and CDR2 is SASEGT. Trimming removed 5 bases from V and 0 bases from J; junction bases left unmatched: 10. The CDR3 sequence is CASSLSGWDSSGNTIYF. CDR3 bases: TGTGCCAGCAGTCTCTCGGGGTGGGACAGCTCTGGAAACACCATATATTTT.

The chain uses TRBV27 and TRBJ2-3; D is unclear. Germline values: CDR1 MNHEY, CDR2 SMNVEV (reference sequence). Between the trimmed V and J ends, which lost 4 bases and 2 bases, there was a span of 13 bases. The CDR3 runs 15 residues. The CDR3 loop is CASSSPFDLTDTQYF. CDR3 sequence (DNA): TGTGCCAGCAGTTCCCCCTTCGATCTCACAGATACGCAGTATTTT.

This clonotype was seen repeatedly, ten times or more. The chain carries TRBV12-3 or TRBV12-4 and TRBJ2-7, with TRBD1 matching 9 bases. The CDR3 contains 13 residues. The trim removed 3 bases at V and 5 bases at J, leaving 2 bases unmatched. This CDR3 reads CASSFRQGDEQYF. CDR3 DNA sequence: TGTGCCAGCAGTTTCCGACAGGGGGACGAGCAGTACTTC.

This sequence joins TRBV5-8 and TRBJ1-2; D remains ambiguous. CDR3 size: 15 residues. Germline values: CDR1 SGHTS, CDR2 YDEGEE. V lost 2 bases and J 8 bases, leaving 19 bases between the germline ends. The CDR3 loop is CASSFGLRGQEGYTF. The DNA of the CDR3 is TGTGCCAGCAGCTTCGGCCTCCGCGGCCAGGAGGGCTACACCTTC. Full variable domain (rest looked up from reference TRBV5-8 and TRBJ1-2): EAGVTQSPTHLIKTRGQQATLRCSPISGHTSVYWYQQALGLGLQFLLWYDEGEERNRGNFPPRFSGRQFPNYSSELNVNALELEDSALYLCASSFGLRGQEGYTFGSGTRLTVV.

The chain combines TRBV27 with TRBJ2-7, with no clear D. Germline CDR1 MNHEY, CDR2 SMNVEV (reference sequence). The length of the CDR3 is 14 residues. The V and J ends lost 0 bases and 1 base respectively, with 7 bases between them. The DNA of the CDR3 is TGTGCCAGCAGTTTATCCCGATGGTCCTACGAGCAGTACTTC. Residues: CASSLSRWSYEQYF.

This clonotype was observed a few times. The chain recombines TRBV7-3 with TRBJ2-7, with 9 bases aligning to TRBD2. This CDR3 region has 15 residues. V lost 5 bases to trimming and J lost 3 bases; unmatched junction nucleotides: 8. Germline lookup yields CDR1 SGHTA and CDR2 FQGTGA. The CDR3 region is CASSQSGGPNYEQYF. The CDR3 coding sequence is TGTGCCAGCAGCCAAAGCGGGGGGCCAAACTACGAGCAGTACTTC.

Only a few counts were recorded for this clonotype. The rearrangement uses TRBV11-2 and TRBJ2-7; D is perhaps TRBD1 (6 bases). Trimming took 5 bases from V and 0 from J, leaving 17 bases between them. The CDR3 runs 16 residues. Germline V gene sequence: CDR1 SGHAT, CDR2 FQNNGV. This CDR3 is CASSGRWGHSSYEQYF. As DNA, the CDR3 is TGTGCCAGCAGCGGTCGGTGGGGACATAGCTCCTACGAGCAGTACTTC.